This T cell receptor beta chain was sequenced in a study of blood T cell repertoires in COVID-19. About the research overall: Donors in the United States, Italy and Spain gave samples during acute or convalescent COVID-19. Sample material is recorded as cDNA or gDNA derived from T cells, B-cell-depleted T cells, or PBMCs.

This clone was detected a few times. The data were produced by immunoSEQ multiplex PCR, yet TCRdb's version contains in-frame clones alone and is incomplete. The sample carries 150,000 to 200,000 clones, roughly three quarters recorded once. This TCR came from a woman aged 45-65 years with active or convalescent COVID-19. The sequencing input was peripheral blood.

The CDR3 DNA reads TGCGCCAGCAGCCAAGACGGGCAAACCAGGGGGTGGGCTGAAGCTTTCTTT. Its protein product is CASSQDGQTRGWAEAFF. V is TRBV4-3 and J is TRBJ1-1, with TRBD1 matching 7 bases. Germline-derived CDR1 and CDR2 are LGHNA and YSLEER. The CDR3 contains 17 residues. J lost 6 bases, V lost 0 bases, and 13 bases had no gene match.